These T cell receptor beta chains were read from a single sample in a study of early stage breast cancer tumors. Sequencing was performed with immunoSEQ multiplex PCR; in TCRdb, only in-frame clones are kept and a portion is missing. Counted here are under 20,000 clones, around 80% occurring once; the ten biggest clones make up around 1.8%. The sequencing input was blood. All receptors come from a person aged 65-85 years with breast cancer. The CDR3 runs from the conserved cysteine through the conserved F or W. Fields, in order: J gene, V gene, CDR3 protein.

TRBJ2-7 TRBV7-2 CASSFTGTPDLEQYF
TRBJ1-6 TRBV2 CASSEAGGYSPLHF
TRBJ1-1 TRBV28 CASGGTGGAFF
TRBJ1-4 TRBV6-1 CASTTSGTGKEKLFF
TRBJ2-7 TRBV9 CASSTRQGAGEQYF
TRBJ1-4 TRBV29-1 CSVVFRTGSYEKLFF
TRBJ1-2 TRBV5-1 CASSQGTAGSGYTF
TRBJ1-2 TRBV29-1 CSVEDTQGAGGYTF
TRBJ1-1 TRBV5-4 CASSPGGLMNTEAFF
TRBJ2-2 TRBV30 CAGAPRGWDGELFF
TRBJ1-1 TRBV29-1 CSVYRGQTEAFF
TRBJ1-3 TRBV5-6 CASSPARVTGNTIYF
TRBJ2-1 TRBV28 CASSLEQGVYNEQFF
TRBJ2-1 TRBV7-3 CASSSGRRYDEQFF
TRBJ2-5 TRBV4-2 CASSPVGGETQYF
TRBJ1-3 TRBV9 CASSTAGGAVGNTIYF
TRBJ2-1 TRBV2 CASSYRGLSYNEQFF
TRBJ2-7 TRBV6-1 CASRERSSYEQYF
TRBJ2-2 TRBV5-6 CASSPLGAYTGELFF
TRBJ1-1 TRBV30 CAWSGDTLNTEAFF
TRBJ2-5 TRBV20-1 CSARPRETQYF
TRBJ2-1 TRBV7-3 CASSSLAGSSYNEQFF
TRBJ1-1 TRBV18 CASSPPTSNTEAFF
TRBJ2-1 TRBV6-5 CASSSWTSGDHNEQFF
TRBJ2-3 TRBV6-4 CASSDQRGTNTDTQYF
TRBJ1-1 TRBV5-1 CASSPRTGGGTEAFF
TRBJ2-6 TRBV15 CATRGGLSGANVLTF
TRBJ1-5 TRBV27 CASSPRQGGQPQHF